This TCR beta chain was identified in a study of cytomegalovirus exposure and HLA in healthy donors. Broader study findings: Specificity for CMV antigens was confirmed in vitro for a few of the CMV-associated chains. The study put 150 to 200 TCR beta chains on its list as cytomegalovirus-associated.

Germline CDR1 is SEHNR and CDR2 is FQNEAQ (reference sequence). This CDR3 has 12 residues. The V and J ends lost 3 bases and 4 bases respectively, with 6 bases between them. The data were produced by immunoSEQ multiplex PCR, yet TCRdb's version contains in-frame clones alone and is incomplete. The table shows under 200,000 clones, with roughly 81% occurring only once. Turning to this clone: The antigen remains undetermined.

The origin of this receptor is a woman in her twenties or thirties in good health and CMV-seronegative. The material sequenced was PBMCs. The chain recombines TRBV7-9 with TRBJ1-2; no clear D. The chain's CDR3 is CASSFDTYGYTF. In nucleotides, the CDR3 is TGTGCCAGCAGCTTTGACACCTATGGCTACACCTTC.